This paragraph reports one TCR beta chain. The antigen remains undetermined. Sequencing was performed with immunoSEQ multiplex PCR; in TCRdb, only in-frame clones are kept and a portion is missing. The table records about 130,000 clones, 84% of them present only once. Looked up from germline, CDR1 is SGHNT and CDR2 is YENEEA. The V gene lost 2 bases and the J gene lost 13 bases, with 9 bases spanning the gap. The CDR3 is 12 amino acids. The source of the sample is a study of T cell responses to AZD1222 COVID-19 vaccine. General observations from the study: In a largely white British group with more females than males, clonal diversity was possibly underestimated. Baseline testing showed seropositivity in only six AZD1222 recipients.

The clonotype was recovered from an adult in good health. The chain couples TRBV11-3 to TRBJ1-6; no firm D call. The specimen was peripheral blood, collected on day 0 of AZD1222 vaccination. The CDR3 sequence is CASSLNSGPLHF. CDR3 nucleotides: TGTGCCAGCAGCTTAAATTCGGGGCCCCTCCACTTT.